This TCR beta chain was identified in a study of cytomegalovirus exposure and HLA in healthy donors (dated by TCRdb to about 2017). A note on the overall study: An earlier analysis of 550 to 700 of the donors reported more than 250 Gb of sequence data and some 100 million unique TCR beta sequences from about 200 million T cells. Because of strong linkage in the cohort, a handful of DR-DQ haplotypes were treated as single units for association and clustering. Alongside the repertoire data, information on donor age, sex, ethnicity and CMV serostatus was compiled. Roughly 320 gigabases of sequencing data and 91 million or so unique TCR sequences made up an early release that covered approximately 650 HLA-typed donors. Using immunosequencing, the study profiled T cell repertoires from 500 to 800 subjects and related those repertoires to cytomegalovirus serostatus. Typing coverage differed by locus: A, B, C, DRB1 and DQB1 were typed in about 629-640 donors, DQA1 in about 510, DPA1 in around 610, and DPB1 in roughly 470. The genetic ancestry cluster associated with self-reported Caucasian donors included 81% of the approximately 400 genotyped donors. To decide whether each TCR beta V gene segment behaved as functional or pseudogenic, an earlier analysis of nearly 600 of the donors relied on high-throughput TCR beta sequencing. A later analysis re-examined previously published TCR beta repertoires from 610 or so donors and added high-resolution HLA genotyping to investigate patterns of TCR occurrence. Among some 410 genotyped donors of the cohort, an average of approximately 240,000 unique TCR beta nucleotide sequences were sequenced per donor, approximately 20% of them non-productive. A later genetic analysis used genome-wide SNP genotypes for about three fifths of the 666 donors, treating that subset as a discovery cohort. In addition to the first cohort of roughly 670 subjects, a separate validation cohort of 100 to 150 different subjects was used. The study aimed to test whether cataloging public T cell receptors could reveal signatures of past pathogen exposure. Every discovery cohort repertoire had been produced on one sequencing platform. HLA typing included class I and class II loci at four-digit resolution. Rather than using new phenotypic data, the later analysis identified candidate immune exposures from TCR beta sequences and from how often those sequences occurred across donors. To predict cytomegalovirus infection status, the study combined high-throughput TCR immunosequencing, statistical association of individual TCRs with disease status, and machine learning.

The cohort was made up of roughly 670 healthy bone marrow donors. At the time of sampling, all cohort members were nominally healthy, though unrecorded immune exposures were likely present. The donor was CMV seropositive and was included in the group of about 290 seropositive cohort members. Each donor provided a peripheral blood sample, and peripheral blood mononuclear cells were used for TCR beta sequencing. Genomic DNA was extracted from the blood cell samples with the Qiagen DNeasy Blood Extraction Kit. The paper's findings and limits, for the study overall: A later genetic analysis reported fewer N-insertions in productive TCRs among donors in an Asian-associated ancestry cluster than the 666-donor mean. HLA typing was unavailable for some donors at each locus, so association tests used only the typed subset. The classifier was reported to diagnose cytomegalovirus status with high specificity and sensitivity in both the original cohort and the validation cohort. Some IMGT-functional V segments, including TRBV6-2 and TRBV6-3, could not be distinguished by the 87-base-pair reads and were therefore excluded. Sequencing depth was assumed to be roughly uniform across donors in the presence/absence analyses, though that assumption may not hold. According to a later analysis, parvovirus B19, influenza, CMV and Epstein-Barr virus appeared linked to several top co-occurrence clusters. In the study, 150 to 200 TCR beta chains were listed as associated with cytomegalovirus. Assigning TCR associations to individual alleles was difficult when HLA alleles, especially DR and DQ, strongly co-occurred. Most CMV-associated TCR beta chains appeared to be HLA-restricted in a later analysis, and the HLA associations seemed to be driven largely by CMV exposure. For the cohort, immune exposure information was limited to CMV serostatus. In vitro tests confirmed that a few of the cytomegalovirus-associated TCR beta chains recognize cytomegalovirus antigens. At a false discovery rate of 0.05, a later analysis linked some 17,000 TCR beta sequences to specific HLA alleles. Broadly in line with IMGT annotations, most TCR beta V segments showed up in productive rearrangements about 87% or about 30% of the time in an earlier analysis of some 590 of the donors. Because counts were too low, approximately 15 rarely observed V segments, including chromosome 9 orphons, were excluded from the earlier analysis of 500 to 700 of the donors. A further reported finding was that TCR beta sequences accurately predicted the HLA-A and HLA-B alleles for most subjects in the first cohort. Correlated functional status among segregating V segments might reflect linkage disequilibrium, but an unknown experimental factor could not be ruled out. V-gene and J-gene trimming of TCR beta chains was associated with a missense DCLRE1C variant in a later genetic analysis, and the association was replicated in an independent cohort. A later analysis found that TCR association rates varied across HLA loci, with DRB1 alleles showing the most associated TCRs and HLA-C alleles the fewest. Most TCR sequences were observed very rarely across donors, whereas some public TCRs were present in many individuals. In a later analysis, HLA-associated TCR beta chains were found to be more clonally expanded and to have lower generation probabilities than equally common non-associated chains. The authors suggested that the approach could potentially be extended to other disease states and immunological phenotypes. The sequencing pipeline was judged likely to have produced a cluster of highly shared sequence variants as a technical artifact. Only TCR beta chains were sequenced in this cohort, and the absence of alpha or paired-chain data limited detectable features.

CDR1 and CDR2, looked up from the germline V gene (reference sequence), are WNHNN and SYGVQD. The CDR3 holds 17 amino acids from the cysteine to the phenylalanine. The CDR3 DNA has 51 bases and is translated from base 1. Unmatched junction bases come to 7, with V trimmed by 2 bases and J by 0 bases. This clone was seen a few times. This receptor's antigen is unknown. Base qualities are not recorded, but no much larger clone differs from it by a single base. The library was made by the immunoSEQ multiplex PCR assay. The multiplex PCR relied on a mix of 60 forward primers for TCR Vbeta segments and 13 reverse primers for TCR Jbeta segments. The CDR3 region of rearranged TCR beta genes was amplified from genomic DNA by a multiplex PCR assay. On the Illumina HiSeq System, the amplified TCR beta libraries were sequenced as 87-base-pair reads. From the authors' description of their analysis: Across the 500 to 850 repertoires, a later analysis counted around 80 million unique TCR beta chains, 9.5 million to 12 million of which were shared by at least two donors. To remove PCR and sequencing errors, raw reads were error-corrected and collapsed into unique sequences using a nearest-neighbor algorithm that merged closely related sequences. CDR3 sequences were aligned to IMGT reference sequences to assign V, D and J gene segments. For a sequence to be retained, a match of at least six nucleotides was required to both a V gene segment and a J gene segment. Rearrangements were classified as productive when the CDR3 lacked stop codons and remained in frame with V and J, and all other rearrangements were classified as non-productive. CDR3 was defined according to IMGT convention as the region running from the second conserved V-encoded cysteine to the conserved J-encoded phenylalanine. In an earlier analysis of 587 of the donors, sequences lacking an unambiguous match to a single V gene segment were excluded. In an earlier analysis of almost 600 of the donors, a V segment was called functional when productive rearrangements were above 56.7%, and segregating when the standard deviation between donors exceeded 5%. A statistical classification framework was built for diagnosing cytomegalovirus status from the catalog of TCR beta chain sequences. In a later analysis, V and J genes were assigned by comparing TCR nucleotide sequences against IMGT/GENE-DB human TR gene sequences. Using the TCRdist pipeline, a later analysis assigned CDR3 sequences along with most-parsimonious VDJ recombination scenarios. In a later analysis, every TCR beta chain was defined by the combination of its CDR3 amino acid sequence and its V-gene family, and reads without a unique V-gene family were dropped. A later analysis removed several hundred highly shared, low-generation-probability nucleotide sequences to deal with suspected cross-contamination and a sequencing artifact. A later analysis calculated a clonal expansion index for each public chain from normalized within-repertoire ranks of inferred template counts. In a later analysis, generation probabilities were computed with a VDJ recombination model fitted to out-of-frame rearrangements, and the resulting probabilities were checked against IGoR. In a later analysis, TCR-TCR, TCR-HLA and TCR-CMV co-occurrence was scored with hypergeometric tests, and a repertoire-size bias correction was applied to TCR pairs. A later analysis estimated false discovery rates by permuting HLA or CMV assignments 20 times. In a later analysis, co-occurring TCRs were grouped using DBSCAN, and TCRdist sequence similarity was added for clustering within HLA-allele-positive subsets. Repertoires with fewer than 30,000 or more than 120,000 public chains, plus five repertoires with anomalous nucleotide sharing, were excluded from co-occurrence clustering. The table comes from immuneACCESS by way of TCRdb, which keeps in-frame sequences with V and J called. Part of the clones is missing from these tables; in studies checked, under half for an unresolved V gene and the rest for unknown reasons. The V and J calls and clone size come from that table; D and trimming were worked out from the DNA. Counted in this sample were some 180,000 clones; about 9% of them appeared once. Roughly 1.3% of the sample lies in the top ten.

Rearrangement joined TRBV10-1 to TRBJ2-1, with 7 central nucleotides matching TRBD2. The receptor's source is a woman in her twenties or thirties in good health and CMV-seropositive. Sequencing used PBMCs. The DNA is as follows: TGCGCCAGCAGTGAGGAAACTAGCGCCCACTCCTACAATGAGCAGTTCTTC. It is translated as CASSEETSAHSYNEQFF.